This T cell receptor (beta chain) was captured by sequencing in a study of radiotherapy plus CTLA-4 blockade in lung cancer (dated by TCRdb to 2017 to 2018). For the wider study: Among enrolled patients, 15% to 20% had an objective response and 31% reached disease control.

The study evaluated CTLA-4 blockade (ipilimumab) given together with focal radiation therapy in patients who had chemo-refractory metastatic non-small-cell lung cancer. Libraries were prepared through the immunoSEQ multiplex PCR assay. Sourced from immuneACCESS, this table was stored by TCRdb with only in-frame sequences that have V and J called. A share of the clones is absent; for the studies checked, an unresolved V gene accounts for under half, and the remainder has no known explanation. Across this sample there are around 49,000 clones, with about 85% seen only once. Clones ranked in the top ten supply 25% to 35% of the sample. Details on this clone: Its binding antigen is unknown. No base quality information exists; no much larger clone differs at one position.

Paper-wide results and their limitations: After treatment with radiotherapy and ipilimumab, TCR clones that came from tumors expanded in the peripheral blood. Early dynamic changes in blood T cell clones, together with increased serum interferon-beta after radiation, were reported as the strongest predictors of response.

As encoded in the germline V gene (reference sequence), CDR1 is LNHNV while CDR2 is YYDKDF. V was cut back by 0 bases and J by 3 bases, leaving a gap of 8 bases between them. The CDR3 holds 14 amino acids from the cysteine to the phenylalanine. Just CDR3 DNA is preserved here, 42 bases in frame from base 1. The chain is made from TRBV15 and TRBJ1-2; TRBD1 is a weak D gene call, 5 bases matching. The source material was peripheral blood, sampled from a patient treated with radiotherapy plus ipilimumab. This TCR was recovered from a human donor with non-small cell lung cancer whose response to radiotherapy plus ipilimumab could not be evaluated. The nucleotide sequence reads TGTGCCACCAGCAGAGATACAGGTGACTATGGCTACACCTTC. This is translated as CATSRDTGDYGYTF.